The sequence of this T cell receptor beta chain was determined in a study of shared clonotypes between healthy human individuals. Generated by immunoSEQ multiplex PCR, the TCRdb table keeps only in-frame clones and is missing some. Of 1,400,000 or so clones in the sample, around 98.5% are singletons; the top ten hold about 0.35%. The clonotype was recovered from a young man in good health. The source material was naive CD4+ T cells sorted from blood. The subset here: CD45RA+ positively selected.

CDR3 bases: TGTGCAAACGGGGGAATTGACAGGGGGCTGAACGAGCAGTACTTC. Its translation: CANGGIDRGLNEQYF. The chain recombines TRBV2 with TRBJ2-7; 10 bases align to TRBD1. The germline V gene has CDR1 SNHLY and CDR2 FYNNEI. The CDR3 is 15 residues long.